This T cell receptor (beta chain) was obtained from a study of blood T cell repertoires in COVID-19. Study details: Samples taken during acute and convalescent COVID-19 were collected in the United States, Italy and Spain. T cells, B-cell-depleted T cells, or PBMCs provided the cDNA or gDNA that served as material.

This CDR3 has 15 residues. V gave up 4 bases and J gave up 1 base, with 10 bases separating them. Per the germline V gene, CDR1 is SGHVS and CDR2 is FNYEAQ. Source study methods: Estimates of nucleated cell counts were drawn from the amplification of reference gene primers. The repertoire was sequenced with immunoSEQ multiplex PCR; TCRdb's copy has only in-frame clones and lacks some. V and J calls and clone size are given by that table; D and trimming were obtained from the DNA. Of a few hundred thousand clones detected, around nine tenths appear once; the ten largest clones hold approximately 2.9%.

The sequence came from a man aged 55 to 70 with acute or convalescent COVID-19. The chain has TRBV7-6 and TRBJ1-4; D is perhaps TRBD1 (6 bases). The source material was peripheral blood. The CDR3 is CASSSQQGTNEKLFF. In DNA, the CDR3 is TGTGCCAGCAGCTCACAACAGGGAACTAATGAAAAACTGTTTTTT.